Each of the 2 T cell receptor beta chains below was sequenced from the same sample in a study of Ad26.COV2.S vaccination and SARS-CoV-2 variants. Treatment described: 15 to 20 received Ad26.COV2.S at low or high dose, single or two shots; about 5 received placebo; per-sample allocation not given. Collection of samples fell on day 63 after the first vaccine or placebo injection. Measured with immunoSEQ multiplex PCR; TCRdb has only the in-frame clones, and not every one. In the table there are hundreds of thousands of clones, roughly 90% of which are singletons. Sequenced here: peripheral blood, sampled in a trial of Ad26.COV2.S vaccine versus placebo. The source is a person between 18 and 59 years old who received the Ad26.COV2.S COVID-19 vaccine or a placebo.

V usage is TRBV2 and J usage is TRBJ2-7, with 10 bases fitting TRBD1. V gave up 10 bases and J gave up 1 base; unmatched junction bases: 10. The CDR3 loop spans 15 amino acids. Germline CDR1 SNHLY, CDR2 FYNNEI. CDR3 bases: TGTGCCAACCTACTTACGGGACAGGGGTCCTACGAGCAGTACTTC. This sequence encodes CANLLTGQGSYEQYF.

This clone has a single count. The CDR3 sequence is CASSIRQFNEQFF. The CDR3 region has the DNA TGTGCCAGTAGTATACGACAGTTCAATGAGCAGTTCTTC. The V call is TRBV19, the J call TRBJ2-1; maybe TRBD1 (5 bases). From germline, CDR1 is LNHDA and CDR2 SQIVND (reference sequence). CDR3 length: 13 amino acids. The V end lost 2 bases, the J end lost 6 bases, and 8 bases lay between the germline ends.